This T cell receptor (beta chain) is drawn from a study of T cells in Graves' hyperthyroidism and ophthalmopathy. CDR3 length equals 17 residues. Germline CDR1 DFQATT, CDR2 SNEGSKA (reference sequence). V was cut by 5 bases and J by 0 bases, with 20 bases left in between. The investigators amplified TCR beta CDR3 regions from RNA transcripts. In the first-round RT-PCR of the TCR CDR3, the HTBI primer set was used. TCRdb re-derived calls from the multiplex PCR reads in MiXCR, one entry per CDR3 protein. Of about 160,000 distinct CDR3 sequences in the sample, approximately 9% are singletons; the top ten hold about 20%. Each diagnosis was grounded in clinical symptoms, serum thyroxine and TRAb, thyroid ultrasound, and orbital computed tomography. This clonotype was recorded at least ten times.

Sequencing input: blood. The receptor was derived from a woman between 18 and 29 years old with Graves' hyperthyroidism that later progressed to Graves' ophthalmopathy. V usage is TRBV20-1 and J usage is TRBJ1-5; D is possibly TRBD1 (6 bases). The CDR3 region is CSAQEGGRMNSNQPQHF. In nucleotides, the CDR3 is TGCAGTGCTCAAGAGGGGGGGAGAATGAATAGCAATCAGCCCCAGCATTTT.